This passage covers 2 T cell receptor beta chains from one sample sequenced in a study of blood T cell repertoires in COVID-19. Some clones are missing from TCRdb's copy, which holds only in-frame ones; the method was immunoSEQ multiplex PCR. The table records 300,000 to 350,000 clones, roughly 86% of them present only once. Source material: PBMCs or T cells enriched from blood (not recorded which). The receptors shown here come from a woman aged 25-40 years who had recovered from COVID-19.

The genes are TRBV19 and TRBJ2-1, with 7 bases matching TRBD2. The J segment lost 9 bases and the V segment lost 2 bases, leaving 4 bases of the junction unmatched. Germline loops: CDR1 LNHDA, CDR2 SQIVND (reference sequence). The CDR3 spans 13 residues. The CDR3 loop is CASSIMASGEQFF. Here the CDR3 DNA reads TGTGCCAGTAGTATAATGGCTAGCGGTGAGCAGTTCTTC.

This clone was seen just once. The CDR3 protein is CASSYLSPGWYNEQFF. CDR3 in DNA: TGTGCCAGCAGTTACCTATCACCGGGGTGGTACAATGAGCAGTTCTTC. The gene calls are TRBV6-5 and TRBJ2-1; D might be TRBD2 (5 bases). The CDR3 sequence is 16 residues long. Between the trimmed V and J ends, which lost 2 bases and 4 bases, there was a span of 15 bases. The germline V gene encodes CDR1 MNHEY and CDR2 SVGAGI.